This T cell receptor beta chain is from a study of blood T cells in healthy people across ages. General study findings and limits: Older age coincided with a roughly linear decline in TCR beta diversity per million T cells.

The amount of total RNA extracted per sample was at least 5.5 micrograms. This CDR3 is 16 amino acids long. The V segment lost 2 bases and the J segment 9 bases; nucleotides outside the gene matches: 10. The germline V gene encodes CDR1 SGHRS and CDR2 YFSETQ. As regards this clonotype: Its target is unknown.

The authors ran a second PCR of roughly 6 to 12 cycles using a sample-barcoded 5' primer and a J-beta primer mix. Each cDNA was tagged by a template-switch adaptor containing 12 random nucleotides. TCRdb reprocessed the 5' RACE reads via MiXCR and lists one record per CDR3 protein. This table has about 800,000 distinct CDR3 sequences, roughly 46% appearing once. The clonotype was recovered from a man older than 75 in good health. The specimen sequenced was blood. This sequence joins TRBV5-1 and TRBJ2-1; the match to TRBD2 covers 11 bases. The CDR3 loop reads CASSFSTSGIGLEQFF. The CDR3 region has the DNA TGCGCCAGCAGCTTCTCGACTAGCGGGATTGGGCTTGAGCAGTTCTTC.